This T cell receptor (beta chain) was captured in a study of blood T cell repertoires in COVID-19. The CDR3 totals 12 residues. Germline values: CDR1 SQVTM, CDR2 ANQGSEA. Trimming removed 1 base at V and 5 bases at J, with 8 bases between. Authors' data handling: Reference gene primer amplification yielded estimated nucleated cell counts. Some clones are missing from TCRdb's copy, which holds only in-frame ones; the method was immunoSEQ multiplex PCR. V, J and clone size are those of that table, while D and trimming were read from the DNA. The sample has about 240,000 clones; around 87% are singletons.

The clonotype comes from a woman between 70 and 85 years old with active or convalescent COVID-19. The chain combines TRBV29-1 with TRBJ1-1; D not certain. The sequenced material came from peripheral blood. The CDR3 coding sequence is TGCAGCGTTGAAGTGTCCGGGACTGAAGCTTTCTTT. This encodes CSVEVSGTEAFF.